This T cell receptor (beta chain) was retrieved from a study of T cell responses to AZD1222 COVID-19 vaccine. Study-level points and caveats: Clonal diversity was possibly underestimated, and white British individuals and females predominated among donors.

TCRdb's copy holds only in-frame clones and misses some; the assay was immunoSEQ multiplex PCR. The table shows under 90,000 clones, with 80% to 90% occurring only once. This CDR3 is 14 amino acids long. V dropped 0 bases and J dropped 2 bases, with 6 bases sitting between them. CDR1 and CDR2 (germline): SGHTS, YDEGEE. To note about this clone: Its antigen is not identified.

The TCR comes from an adult who received the AZD1222 COVID-19 vaccine. The chain recombines TRBV5-8 with TRBJ1-3; D unresolved. This sample comprised peripheral blood, obtained 28 days after the second AZD1222 dose. The CDR3 loop reads CASSLGAAGNTIYF. The CDR3 DNA follows: TGTGCCAGCAGCTTGGGCGCCGCTGGAAACACCATATATTTT. The full variable domain, completed using reference TRBV5-8 and TRBJ1-3, is EAGVTQSPTHLIKTRGQQATLRCSPISGHTSVYWYQQALGLGLQFLLWYDEGEERNRGNFPPRFSGRQFPNYSSELNVNALELEDSALYLCASSLGAAGNTIYFGEGSWLTVV.